A selection of T cell receptor beta chains follows, all from one sample in a study of T cell repertoires in cytomegalovirus infection. Via MiXCR, TCRdb re-called the reads, giving one row per CDR3 protein. Of around 100,000 distinct CDR3 sequences in the sample, over 9% are singletons; the top ten hold 31%. These TCRs are of unknown antigen specificity. The sample taken for sequencing was PBMCs, sequenced either directly or after in vitro stimulation (not recorded which). The receptors shown here come from a human donor in good health (CMV status not recorded). Some clones in this sample may be carry-over from other donors' samples. CDR3s include the opening cysteine and the closing phenylalanine or tryptophan. Fields, in order: V gene, CDR3 length, J gene, CDR3 protein.

v_call: TRBV5-3; cdr3_length: 13; j_call: TRBJ1-5; cdr3_aa: CASSDSNNQPQHF
v_call: TRBV5-6; cdr3_length: 15; j_call: TRBJ2-3; cdr3_aa: CASSLESGSTDTQYF
v_call: TRBV6-1; cdr3_length: 14; j_call: TRBJ2-7; cdr3_aa: CASATAPPDYEQYF
v_call: TRBV7-2; cdr3_length: 13; j_call: TRBJ1-2; cdr3_aa: CASDTGAHYGYTF
v_call: TRBV11-2; cdr3_length: 15; j_call: TRBJ2-1; cdr3_aa: CASSFSSPRVGEQFF
v_call: TRBV6-1; cdr3_length: 13; j_call: TRBJ1-1; cdr3_aa: CASSEPGDTEAFF
v_call: TRBV4-1; cdr3_length: 14; j_call: TRBJ2-5; cdr3_aa: CASSQVGFQETQYF
v_call: TRBV7-2; cdr3_length: 15; j_call: TRBJ1-4; cdr3_aa: CASSLLWGTNEKLFF
v_call: TRBV4-1; cdr3_length: 16; j_call: TRBJ2-1; cdr3_aa: CASSQDWTSGRIRQFF
v_call: TRBV7-9; cdr3_length: 14; j_call: TRBJ1-3; cdr3_aa: CATPDRAYGSTIYF
v_call: TRBV7-8; cdr3_length: 16; j_call: TRBJ1-3; cdr3_aa: CASSQKKDRAGNTIYF
v_call: TRBV7-9; cdr3_length: 15; j_call: TRBJ1-1; cdr3_aa: CASSARQTMNTEAFF
v_call: TRBV10-3; cdr3_length: 13; j_call: TRBJ1-1; cdr3_aa: CAISVKLNTEAFF
v_call: TRBV12-3/TRBV12-4; cdr3_length: 13; j_call: TRBJ1-3; cdr3_aa: CASSLAGGNTIYF
v_call: TRBV25-1; cdr3_length: 11; j_call: TRBJ2-3; cdr3_aa: CASTHGDTQYF
v_call: TRBV5-4; cdr3_length: 14; j_call: TRBJ2-1; cdr3_aa: CASSPTGFDNEQFF
v_call: TRBV4-3; cdr3_length: 16; j_call: TRBJ2-3; cdr3_aa: CASSQEGLNGLEAQYF
v_call: TRBV7-9; cdr3_length: 15; j_call: TRBJ2-1; cdr3_aa: CASSLGGPGYNEQFF
v_call: TRBV6-6; cdr3_length: 15; j_call: TRBJ1-5; cdr3_aa: CASSYSQGGNQPQHF
v_call: TRBV27; cdr3_length: 15; j_call: TRBJ1-1; cdr3_aa: CASSLRVNPNTEAFF
v_call: TRBV28; cdr3_length: 13; j_call: TRBJ1-5; cdr3_aa: CASVRLQNQPQHF
v_call: TRBV18; cdr3_length: 15; j_call: TRBJ2-1; cdr3_aa: CASSQSSTPGNEQFF
v_call: TRBV6-8; cdr3_length: 16; j_call: TRBJ1-4; cdr3_aa: CASSYSPGQLVGELFF
v_call: TRBV5-1; cdr3_length: 15; j_call: TRBJ2-2; cdr3_aa: CASTDREVYTGELFF
v_call: TRBV11-3; cdr3_length: 15; j_call: TRBJ2-1; cdr3_aa: CASSRLASSVNEQFF
v_call: TRBV6-6; cdr3_length: 17; j_call: TRBJ2-2; cdr3_aa: CASSYSRLAGNTGELSF
v_call: TRBV11-2; cdr3_length: 15; j_call: TRBJ1-2; cdr3_aa: CASSIIGQGEYGYTF
v_call: TRBV12-3/TRBV12-4; cdr3_length: 15; j_call: TRBJ1-6; cdr3_aa: CASNGGGSYNSPLHF
v_call: TRBV30; cdr3_length: 15; j_call: TRBJ1-5; cdr3_aa: CAWSVGAGGNQPQHF
v_call: TRBV12-3/TRBV12-4; cdr3_length: 14; j_call: TRBJ2-2; cdr3_aa: CASSPRGWTGELFF
v_call: TRBV27; cdr3_length: 14; j_call: TRBJ2-1; cdr3_aa: CASSLWLEDNEQFF
v_call: TRBV7-2; cdr3_length: 16; j_call: TRBJ2-5; cdr3_aa: CASSLATSGSRETQYF
v_call: TRBV7-2; cdr3_length: 15; j_call: TRBJ1-5; cdr3_aa: CASSYQSGGNQPQHF
v_call: TRBV20-1; cdr3_length: 14; j_call: TRBJ2-3; cdr3_aa: CSAGLAGFTDTQYF
v_call: TRBV5-4; cdr3_length: 15; j_call: TRBJ2-3; cdr3_aa: CASSLWGGATDTQYF
v_call: TRBV7-2; cdr3_length: 15; j_call: TRBJ2-3; cdr3_aa: CASSPVRGGTDTQYF